This paragraph reports one T cell receptor (beta chain). This receptor's antigen is unknown. Base quality data are lacking; no much larger clone is found one base away. This specimen comes from a study of identical twins (dated by TCRdb to 2016 to 2017). Broadly, across the study: To test whether fetal clonotypes persist, this study deep-sequenced TCR alpha and beta repertoires from monozygotic twins, from unrelated adults of various ages, and from cord blood. To rule out contamination, the twin experiments were replicated at different times with different library preparation protocols.

The research as a whole found: Because the same donors could not be followed over many years, the conclusions relied on cross-sectional statistical analysis. Fewer insertions were carried by abundant cord blood beta clonotypes, a similar but weaker trend appeared in young adult naive repertoires, and no such trend appeared in memory repertoires. Out-of-frame TCR alpha sequences shared between twins showed an excess of low generation-probability sequences compared with coincidental sharing between unrelated individuals. Zero-insertion analyses could be partly confounded by invariant T cells such as MAIT and iNKT, though diverse VJ usage argued against such confounding for most clonotypes. In monozygotic twins, recombination models systematically underestimated out-of-frame TCR alpha sharing, but the models matched the sharing seen between unrelated individuals. Excess twin sharing in beta out-of-frame sequences was weaker because fewer shared sequences lowered the signal-to-noise ratio.

Libraries were constructed by 5' RACE. Sequenced on an Illumina HiSeq 2000. Template switching introduced a universal primer binding site; the final cDNA contained a unique molecular identifier, enabling accurate counting of TCR cDNA molecules. Specific primers in the conserved constant-segment region were used to synthesize first-strand cDNA for TCR alpha and beta chains. To control for contamination, every cDNA library carried two barcodes: a SMART-Mk sample barcode plus Illumina barcodes. Two successive PCR steps introduced TruSeq adapter sequences along with Illumina sample barcodes. The Illumina HiSeq platform was used with custom primers to sequence TCR alpha and beta cDNA libraries. From the authors' description of their analysis: MiGEC processed the raw reads to extract unique molecular identifiers, while MiXCR was used to determine the CDR3 positions. Recombination models were inferred per individual with the repgenHMM and IGoR tools using an EM algorithm. The analysis of shared clonotypes was done with the tcR package in R, with sharing normalized by the product of cloneset sizes. To study raw recombination without the effects of thymic and clonal selection, out-of-frame nonproductive sequences were analyzed. TCRdb trimmed the raw reads at Q25, called clones with MiXCR and kept productive beta chains. Duplicate CDR3 protein sequences are folded into a single record with the most common DNA and genes. The V and J calls shown here were made by TCRdb, not taken from the authors' results. This sample holds 200,000 to 300,000 distinct CDR3 sequences; about 10% were observed only once. Together, the top ten hold 8% to 10% of the sample.

All donors were healthy Caucasians. Using Miltenyi CD45RO+ enrichment and human naive T-cell isolation kits, memory (CD45RO+) and naive T cells were isolated from PBMC. Sequences LGHDT (CDR1) and YNNKEL (CDR2) are obtained from the germline V gene (reference sequence). Its CDR3 holds 13 amino acids, cysteine through phenylalanine. Only the CDR3 part of the read is kept: 39 bases, read in frame from the first base. V lost 0 bases and J lost 7 bases; the stretch between them is 8 bases long. The sequenced sample was memory T cells sorted from blood. What the cell subset or site label conveys for this sample: CD45RO+ enriched T cells. Here the chain combines TRBV3-1 and TRBJ2-3, with the D gene too uncertain to name. The receptor comes from a man between 45 and 60 years old in good health. The sequence in DNA is TGTGCCAGCAGCCAAGAGGGCGAAAATACGCAGTATTTT. Translation gives CASSQEGENTQYF.